This T cell receptor beta chain was recovered during a study of T cells in Graves' hyperthyroidism and ophthalmopathy. Amplification yielded TCR beta CDR3 regions, with RNA transcripts as the source. The TCR CDR3 first-round RT-PCR relied on the HTBI primer set. TCRdb fed the multiplex PCR reads into MiXCR, producing one record per CDR3 protein. The table records roughly 400,000 distinct CDR3 sequences, more than 15% of them present only once. CDR3 size: 16 residues. The germline V gene has CDR1 KGHDR and CDR2 SFDVKD. With 3 bases removed from V and 0 bases from J, the gap between germline ends came to 11 bases.

The sequence was obtained from a woman in her late teens or twenties with Graves' hyperthyroidism that later progressed to Graves' ophthalmopathy. Specimen: blood. J is TRBJ2-1 and V is TRBV24-1, with D perhaps matching TRBD2 (6 bases). CDR3 protein: CATSDPGGDSYNEQFF. The CDR3 nucleotides are TGTGCCACCAGTGATCCCGGGGGAGACTCCTACAATGAGCAGTTCTTC.